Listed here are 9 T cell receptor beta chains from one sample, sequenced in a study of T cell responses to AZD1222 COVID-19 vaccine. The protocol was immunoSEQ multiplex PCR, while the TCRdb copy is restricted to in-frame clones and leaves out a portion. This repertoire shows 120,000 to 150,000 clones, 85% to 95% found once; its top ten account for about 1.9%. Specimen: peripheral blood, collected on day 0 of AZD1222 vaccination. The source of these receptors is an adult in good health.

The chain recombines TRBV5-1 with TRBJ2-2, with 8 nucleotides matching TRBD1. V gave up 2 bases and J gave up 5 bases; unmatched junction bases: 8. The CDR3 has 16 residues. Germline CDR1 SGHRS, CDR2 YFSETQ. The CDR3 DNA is TGCGCCAGCAGCTTAGGACAGGGCAAAGGGACCGGGGAGCTGTTTTTT. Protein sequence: CASSLGQGKGTGELFF.

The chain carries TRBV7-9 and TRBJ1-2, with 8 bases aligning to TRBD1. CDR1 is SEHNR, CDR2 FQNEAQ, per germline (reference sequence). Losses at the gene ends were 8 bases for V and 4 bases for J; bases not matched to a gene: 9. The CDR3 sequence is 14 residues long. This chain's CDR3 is CASGTRQGTYGYTF. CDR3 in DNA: TGTGCCAGCGGGACAAGACAGGGGACCTATGGCTACACCTTC.

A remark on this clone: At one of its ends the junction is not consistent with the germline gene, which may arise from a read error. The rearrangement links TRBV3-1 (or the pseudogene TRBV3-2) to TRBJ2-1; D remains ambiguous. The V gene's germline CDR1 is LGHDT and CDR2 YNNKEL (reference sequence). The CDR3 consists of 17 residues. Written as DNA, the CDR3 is TGTGCCAGCAGCCAAGGTTTGTCCTCACCCTCCTACAATAAGCAGTTCTTC. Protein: CASSQGLSSPSYNKQFF.

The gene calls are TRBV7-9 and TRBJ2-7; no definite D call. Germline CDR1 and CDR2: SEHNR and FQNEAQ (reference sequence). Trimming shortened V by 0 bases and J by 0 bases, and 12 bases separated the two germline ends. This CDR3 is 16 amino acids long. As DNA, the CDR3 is TGTGCCAGCAGCTTAGCTGGTCAGCGCATCTCCTACGAGCAGTACTTC. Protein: CASSLAGQRISYEQYF.

DNA for the CDR3: TGCGCCAGCAGCCTGACCGATATCTATGGCTACACCTTC. This translates into CASSLTDIYGYTF. The chain recombines TRBV5-1 with TRBJ1-2, with D hard to call. Trimming took 4 bases from V and 4 from J, leaving 11 bases between them. CDR1 SGHRS and CDR2 YFSETQ come from the germline V gene. This CDR3 is 13 amino acids long. Filled out from reference TRBV5-1 and TRBJ1-2, the complete variable domain reads KAGVTQTPRYLIKTRGQQVTLSCSPISGHRSVSWYQQTPGQGLQFLFEYFSETQRNKGNFPGRFSGRQFSNSRSEMNVSTLELGDSALYLCASSLTDIYGYTFGSGTRLTVV.

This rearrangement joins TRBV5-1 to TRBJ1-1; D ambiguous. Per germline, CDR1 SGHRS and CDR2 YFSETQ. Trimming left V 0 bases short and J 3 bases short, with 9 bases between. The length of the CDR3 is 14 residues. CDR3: CASSLVVGHTEAFF. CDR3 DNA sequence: TGCGCCAGCAGCTTGGTTGTCGGACACACTGAAGCTTTCTTT.

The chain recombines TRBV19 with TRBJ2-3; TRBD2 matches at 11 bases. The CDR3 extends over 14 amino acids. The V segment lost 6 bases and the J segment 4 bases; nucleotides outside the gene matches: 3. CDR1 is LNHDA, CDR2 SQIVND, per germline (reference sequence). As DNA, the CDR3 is TGTGCCAGTAGACTAGCGGGAGCGGCAGATACGCAGTATTTT. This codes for CASRLAGAADTQYF.

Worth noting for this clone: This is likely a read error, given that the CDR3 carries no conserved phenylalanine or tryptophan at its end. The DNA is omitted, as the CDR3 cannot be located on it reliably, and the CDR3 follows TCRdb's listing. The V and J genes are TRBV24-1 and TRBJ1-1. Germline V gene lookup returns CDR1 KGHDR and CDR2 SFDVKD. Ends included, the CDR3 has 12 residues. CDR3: CATSVGVRAPRS.

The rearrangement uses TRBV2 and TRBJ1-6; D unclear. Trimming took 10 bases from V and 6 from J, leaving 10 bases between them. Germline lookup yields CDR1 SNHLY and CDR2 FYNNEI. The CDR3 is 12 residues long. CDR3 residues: CATGDINSPLHF. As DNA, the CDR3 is TGTGCCACAGGCGACATTAATTCACCCCTCCACTTT.